The next 16 T cell receptor beta chains were all read from a single sample in a study of T cells after yellow fever vaccination (dated by TCRdb to about 2019). This specimen's treatment or condition label, per the study, means: live attenuated yellow fever vaccine strain. To prepare the library, 5' RACE was applied. Sequenced on an Illumina HiSeq 2500. TCRdb applied fastp at Q25 and MiXCR to the public reads, then kept only in-frame beta chains. Rows with a matching CDR3 protein are joined into one entry that keeps the most common DNA and genes. Within this sample are just under 600,000 distinct CDR3 sequences, with less than 15% of them counted one time only. The leading ten clones occupy about 14% of the sample. Sample: PBMCs, taken on the day of the yellow fever booster vaccination. These TCRs come from a man aged 25 to 40 who received the YFV17D yellow fever vaccine.

This clonotype has just a few counts. The CDR3 protein is CASSKARDRDEETQYF. CDR3 DNA sequence: TGTGCCAGCAGCAAAGCCAGAGACAGGGACGAAGAGACCCAGTACTTC. J is TRBJ2-5 and V is TRBV21-1. TRBV21-1 is termed a pseudogene. The CDR3 sequence is 16 residues long.

The J gene is TRBJ2-7, the V gene TRBV20-1, with TRBD2 matching 10 bases. Losses at the gene ends were 0 bases for V and 4 bases for J; bases not matched to a gene: 15. The CDR3 has 18 residues. CDR1 DFQATT and CDR2 SNEGSKA come from the germline V gene (reference sequence). The CDR3 region is CSARDQGTSVISRYEQYF. The CDR3 DNA reads as TGCAGTGCTAGAGATCAGGGGACTAGCGTGATCTCAAGGTACGAGCAGTACTTC.

V usage is TRBV2 and J usage is TRBJ2-7; TRBD1 matches at 7 bases. CDR3 length: 11 amino acids. CDR1 and CDR2 (germline): SNHLY, FYNNEI. Germline trimming cut 9 bases from V and 5 bases from J; bases unmatched to any gene: 4. In nucleotides, the CDR3 is TGTGCCAGTACCGACAGGGACGAGCAGTACTTC. Translation gives CASTDRDEQYF.

This clonotype was seen only a few times. CDR3 DNA sequence: TGTGCCAGCAGTTTGGGACAGGGGAACGGAAACACCATATATTTT. This translates into CASSLGQGNGNTIYF. The V and J genes are TRBV28 and TRBJ1-3; 10 bases match TRBD1. The germline V gene encodes CDR1 MDHEN and CDR2 SYDVKM. The V and J ends lost 3 bases and 4 bases, in that order; junction bases with no gene match: 3. This CDR3 is built from 15 residues.

The V gene is TRBV10-3, the J gene TRBJ2-7, with TRBD2 matching over 10 bases. The germline V gene has CDR1 ENHRY and CDR2 SYGVKD. CDR3 length equals 13 residues. The J segment lost 2 bases and the V segment lost 9 bases, leaving 4 bases of the junction unmatched. CDR3 sequence (DNA): TGTGCCATGGCTAGCGGGAGCCCCTACGAGCAGTACTTC. This encodes CAMASGSPYEQYF.

In its sample, this clonotype was seen many times. The CDR3 nucleotides are TGTGCCAGCAGTTTGCCTAGTAATGAGCAGTTCTTC. It yields the protein CASSLPSNEQFF. This rearrangement joins TRBV12-3 or TRBV12-4 to TRBJ2-1; no clear D. This CDR3 has 12 amino acids. V was pared by 3 bases and J by 7 bases, with 7 bases between.

This rearrangement joins TRBV7-8 to TRBJ2-1, with 9 bases aligning to TRBD2. This CDR3 has 15 residues. The germline CDR1 and CDR2 sequences are SGHVS and FQNEAQ. V was pared by 5 bases and J by 7 bases, with 9 bases of the junction left unmatched. CDR3 sequence (DNA): TGTGCCAGCAGCCTTAGCGGGAGAGGCATAAATGAGCAGTTCTTC. This encodes CASSLSGRGINEQFF.

V is TRBV6-5 and J is TRBJ1-1, with unresolved D. Trimming removed 4 bases from V and 4 bases from J, with 25 bases in between. Germline V gene sequence: CDR1 MNHEY, CDR2 SVGAGI. The CDR3 is 18 residues long. CDR3 region: CASSSRTGGMGAGTEAFF. In DNA form, the CDR3 reads TGTGCCAGCAGTTCTCGGACGGGAGGGATGGGAGCGGGCACTGAAGCTTTCTTT.

This clonotype occurred a few times. V is TRBV19 and J is TRBJ2-1; 7 bases are shared with TRBD2. Germline V gene sequence: CDR1 LNHDA, CDR2 SQIVND (reference sequence). The CDR3 extends over 17 amino acids. Trimming cost V 6 bases and J 1 base; bases outside gene matches: 12. The CDR3 loop reads CASSFILASGSYNEQFF. The CDR3 nucleotides read TGTGCCAGTAGCTTCATACTAGCTAGCGGATCCTACAATGAGCAGTTCTTC.

The V gene is TRBV28, the J gene TRBJ2-2, with 11 bases fitting TRBD1. CDR1 is MDHEN, CDR2 SYDVKM, per germline. V was pared by 4 bases and J by 4 bases, with 11 bases of the junction left unmatched. This CDR3 is 18 amino acids long. CDR3 DNA sequence: TGTGCCAGCAGTTCGCCCGGCGGACAGGGGGCTGGCACCGGGGAGCTGTTTTTT. The encoded protein is CASSSPGGQGAGTGELFF.

This rearrangement joins TRBV7-6 to TRBJ2-3; the D gene is possibly TRBD1 (5 bases). Per the germline V gene, CDR1 is SGHVS and CDR2 is FNYEAQ. V was shortened by 5 bases and J by 6 bases, with 15 bases between the two germline ends. The CDR3 totals 14 residues. Here the CDR3 DNA reads TGTGCCAGCAGCCACAGGCCCGTGGACGATACGCAGTATTTT. Its protein product is CASSHRPVDDTQYF.

There are a few counts of this clonotype. The chain combines TRBV10-3 with TRBJ1-2; D is ambiguous. Germline V CDR1 and CDR2: ENHRY, SYGVKD. CDR3 length: 14 amino acids. Trimming removed 3 bases from V and 8 bases from J, with 16 bases in between. The CDR3 is CAISEEVRVTGYTF. The CDR3 nucleotides read TGTGCCATCAGTGAAGAGGTTCGAGTAACCGGCTACACCTTC.

This clonotype is a singleton in its sample. CDR3 amino acids: CASSNQRTGYGTIYF. Here the CDR3 DNA reads TGTGCCAGCAGTAACCAACGGACAGGGTACGGCACCATATATTTT. The rearrangement joins TRBV25-1 to TRBJ1-3; 8 bases align to TRBD1. The germline V gene has CDR1 MGHDK and CDR2 SYGVNS. This CDR3 spans 15 amino acids. The trim removed 5 bases at V and 9 bases at J, leaving 12 bases unmatched. The complete variable domain, with remaining parts taken from reference TRBV25-1 and TRBJ1-3, reads EADIYQTPRYLVIGTGKKITLECSQTMGHDKMYWYQQDPGMELHLIHYSYGVNSTEKGDLSSESTVSRIRTEHFPLTLESARPSHTSQYLCASSNQRTGYGTIYFGEGSWLTVV.

This clonotype was detected a few times. The rearrangement uses TRBV20-1 and TRBJ2-5; D unclear. Looked up from germline, CDR1 is DFQATT and CDR2 is SNEGSKA (reference sequence). Deletions cut 5 bases from V and 9 bases from J, with 7 bases between. The length of the CDR3 is 9 residues. This CDR3 reads CSAGPPQYF. Written as DNA, the CDR3 is TGCAGTGCTGGCCCCCCCCAGTACTTC.

In its sample, this clonotype was seen many times. The CDR3 DNA reads TGTGCCAGCAGCGCAACAGGGTCGTCCTACAATGAGCAGTTCTTC. This gives the protein CASSATGSSYNEQFF. The chain carries TRBV7-2 and TRBJ2-1; perhaps TRBD1 as D (6 bases). The CDR3 covers 15 residues. Germline V CDR1 and CDR2: SGHTA, FQGNSA. The V end lost 5 bases, the J end lost 1 base, and 12 bases lay between the germline ends.

In this sample, this clonotype turned up a few times. The gene calls are TRBV29-1 and TRBJ2-2, with D unresolved. The CDR3 loop spans 15 amino acids. The germline V and J ends were trimmed by 5 bases and 2 bases, with 15 bases remaining between them. Germline values: CDR1 SQVTM, CDR2 ANQGSEA. CDR3 sequence reads: CSVRKGGVNTGELFF. The CDR3, as DNA: TGCAGCGTTCGAAAGGGTGGGGTTAACACCGGGGAGCTGTTTTTT.